The subject of this entry is one TCR beta chain. Method: immunoSEQ multiplex PCR; TCRdb's copy keeps in-frame clones and lacks some. The table records some 1 million clones, 70% to 80% of them present only once. The sample belongs to a study of shared clonotypes between healthy human individuals. CDR3 length equals 14 residues. Germline CDR1 reads GTSNPN; CDR2 reads SVGIG (reference sequence). Trimming removed 8 bases from V and 5 bases from J, with 18 bases in between. This TCR was recovered from a man between 18 and 29 years old in good health. This chain joins TRBV30 and TRBJ2-2; D gene unclear. The specimen sequenced was memory CD4+ T cells sorted from blood. The subset is: CD45RA-negative fraction. The CDR3 sequence is CAAPGSLGTGELFF. DNA of the CDR3: TGTGCCGCCCCTGGGTCGCTAGGGACCGGGGAGCTGTTTTTT.